A selection of T cell receptor beta chains follows, all from one sample in a study of T cells after yellow fever vaccination. TCRdb called the 5' RACE reads again in MiXCR, with one record for every CDR3 protein. The sample gives some 400,000 distinct CDR3 sequences, around 19% of which show up once; roughly a sixth is in the top ten. The sample was PBMCs, taken before the yellow fever booster vaccination. The receptor source for this set is a man aged 18 to 29 who received the YFV17D yellow fever vaccine. Both conserved end residues are part of each CDR3. Fields, in order: CDR3 DNA, CDR3 protein, J gene, clone size, D gene, V gene. A D gene is named only where the DNA matches it firmly. The size field is filled for only some rows; it gives once, few, many or a size class.

TGTGCCAGCAGCTTAAGGGCAGGGAATAGCAATCAGCCCCAGCATTTT | CASSLRAGNSNQPQHF | TRBJ1-5 | few | . | TRBV12-3/TRBV12-4
TGTGCCAGCAGTTTAGCGGGACGACCCAATGAGCAGTTCTTC | CASSLAGRPNEQFF | TRBJ2-1 | few | . | TRBV12-3/TRBV12-4
TGTGCCAGCAGCTCAGCCTGGCACGAGCAGTACTTC | CASSSAWHEQYF | TRBJ2-7 | . | . | TRBV7-2
TGTGCCAGCAGCTGGGTGGATTCGGGAGAGCAGTACTTC | CASSWVDSGEQYF | TRBJ2-7 | . | . | TRBV11-2
TGTGCCAGCAGTTACTCGGGACAGGGGAGGTCCTACAATGAGCAGTTCTTC | CASSYSGQGRSYNEQFF | TRBJ2-1 | . | TRBD1 | TRBV6-6
TGTGCCAGCAGCGTTAGTGCAGATACGCAGTATTTT | CASSVSADTQYF | TRBJ2-3 | . | . | TRBV9
TGTGCCAGCAGCTCCAGGTACTCTGGGGCCAACGTCCTGACTTTC | CASSSRYSGANVLTF | TRBJ2-6 | . | . | TRBV7-9
TGTGCCAGCAGTGAAGCGCTTGACAGGCGTAATGAAAAACTGTTTTTT | CASSEALDRRNEKLFF | TRBJ1-4 | few | . | TRBV6-1
TGTGCCAGCTCAACAACACAGGGGGCTGAAGCTTTCTTT | CASSTTQGAEAFF | TRBJ1-1 | few | TRBD1 | TRBV18
TGCGCCAGCAGCTCAGGGGGGGGGACCGCCTACGAGCAGTACTTC | CASSSGGGTAYEQYF | TRBJ2-7 | few | . | TRBV5-1
TGTGCCAGCAGTGTTATTTCCAATAATTCACCCCTCCACTTT | CASSVISNNSPLHF | TRBJ1-6 | . | . | TRBV25-1
TGTGCCAGCAGCCGGCACGGGACATCCGGGGAGCTGTTTTTT | CASSRHGTSGELFF | TRBJ2-2 | . | . | TRBV6-5
TGTGCCAGCAGCGGGCTGGGGCGATATAATTCACCCCTCCACTTT | CASSGLGRYNSPLHF | TRBJ1-6 | few | . | TRBV9
TGTGCCAGCAGTTACCGGAGCTACGAGCAGTACTTC | CASSYRSYEQYF | TRBJ2-7 | . | . | TRBV6-6
TGTGCCAGCAGCCTACGGGGACAGCAAGAGACCCAGTACTTC | CASSLRGQQETQYF | TRBJ2-5 | . | TRBD1 | TRBV2
TGTGCCATCACGGGGGGCACTGAAGCTTTCTTT | CAITGGTEAFF | TRBJ1-1 | few | . | TRBV10-3
TGTGCCAGCAGGGTCGACACAGATACGCAGTATTTT | CASRVDTDTQYF | TRBJ2-3 | . | . | TRBV5-4
TGCGCCAGCAGCCAAGAAAAGTTACCGGCAGATACGCAGTATTTT | CASSQEKLPADTQYF | TRBJ2-3 | . | . | TRBV4-3
TGCAGCGTTGTGATTCGTATGTGGCTGGGCACTGAAGCTTTCTTT | CSVVIRMWLGTEAFF | TRBJ1-1 | . | . | TRBV29-1
TGTGCAACCCGAGCTAGCGGGGGGAATGAGCAGTTCTTC | CATRASGGNEQFF | TRBJ2-1 | . | TRBD2 | TRBV14
TGTGCCAGCAGTTACGGGGGACAGGTCTACGAGCAGTACTTC | CASSYGGQVYEQYF | TRBJ2-7 | few | TRBD1 | TRBV6-2/TRBV6-3
TGTGCCAGCAGCTTGCCGGGACAGGGGACGGACACTGAAGCTTTCTTT | CASSLPGQGTDTEAFF | TRBJ1-1 | . | TRBD1 | TRBV5-6
TGTGCCACCAGTGATTCCCCAGGGAGCGGGGGTACCACAGATACGCAGTATTTT | CATSDSPGSGGTTDTQYF | TRBJ2-3 | . | TRBD2 | TRBV24-1
TGTGCCAGCAGTCACGGGGGCACTTACGAGCAGTACTTC | CASSHGGTYEQYF | TRBJ2-7 | . | . | TRBV6-2/TRBV6-3
TGTGCCAGCAGCCCCAAGGCAGGAGGGGAAAAACTGTTTTTT | CASSPKAGGEKLFF | TRBJ1-4 | few | . | TRBV11-2
TGCAGCGTTGTCTTTATTGGAAGGGGCGAGACCCAGTACTTC | CSVVFIGRGETQYF | TRBJ2-5 | few | . | TRBV29-1
TGTGCCAGGAGTGATTCAGACAGTGTTACGCAGTATTTT | CARSDSDSVTQYF | TRBJ2-3 | . | . | TRBV2
TGTGCCAGCAGCCGGGACAGGATAAACAATGAGCAGTTCTTC | CASSRDRINNEQFF | TRBJ2-1 | . | TRBD1 | TRBV7-2
TGTGCCATCAGTGAGGACAGCTCGGCCGGGGAGCTGTTTTTT | CAISEDSSAGELFF | TRBJ2-2 | . | . | TRBV10-3
TGTGCCAGCAGCTCCCAGGGGGCCTCCTACAATGAGCAGTTCTTC | CASSSQGASYNEQFF | TRBJ2-1 | many | TRBD1 | TRBV5-6
TGTGCCAGCAGCTTCGTTGGTGGGCAACCGAACACTGAAGCTTTCTTT | CASSFVGGQPNTEAFF | TRBJ1-1 | . | . | TRBV7-9
TGTGCCAGCCGTTACCTAGCGGGGGTAACAGATACGCAGTATTTT | CASRYLAGVTDTQYF | TRBJ2-3 | . | TRBD2 | TRBV27
TGTGCCAGCAGTCGGACGGTTGCGGGGGCCGGCGGGAGGACTGAAGCTTTCTTT | CASSRTVAGAGGRTEAFF | TRBJ1-1 | . | . | TRBV5-6
TGTGCCAGCAGCTTAGGACAGGGGGAGGAGACCCAGTACTTC | CASSLGQGEETQYF | TRBJ2-5 | many | TRBD1 | TRBV7-3
TGCAGTGCTGGTGGAGGGACAGGGATCTCTGGGGCCAACGTCCTGACTTTC | CSAGGGTGISGANVLTF | TRBJ2-6 | . | TRBD1 | TRBV20-1
TGTGCCAGCAGCTCCGGACTACTAGAGACCCAGTACTTC | CASSSGLLETQYF | TRBJ2-5 | . | . | TRBV7-6
TGTGCCAGCAGTGGTCGCAGGTCGAACACCGGGGAGCTGTTTTTT | CASSGRRSNTGELFF | TRBJ2-2 | few | . | TRBV2
TGCGCCAGCAGCCAAGGGCACAGGGGGAACACTGAAGCTTTCTTT | CASSQGHRGNTEAFF | TRBJ1-1 | few | TRBD1 | TRBV4-1
TGCGCCAGCAGCGAGGACAGCCCCACAGATACGCAGTATTTT | CASSEDSPTDTQYF | TRBJ2-3 | . | . | TRBV5-1
TGCGCCAGCAGCTGGCAGGGCCGAGGCACAGATACGCAGTATTTT | CASSWQGRGTDTQYF | TRBJ2-3 | . | . | TRBV4-3
TGCGCCAGCAGCCAAGGGTCGGGGGTCGGCTACGAGCAGTACTTC | CASSQGSGVGYEQYF | TRBJ2-7 | few | . | TRBV4-3
TGTGCCAGCAGTGCCTGGACAGGTGGTGGAACCTACGAGCAGTACTTC | CASSAWTGGGTYEQYF | TRBJ2-7 | . | TRBD1 | TRBV6-6
TGTGCCAGCAGCCGGACAGACGGCTATGGCTACACCTTC | CASSRTDGYGYTF | TRBJ1-2 | many | . | TRBV4-2
TGTGCAAGTCGCTTAGCGATGGTCGACGGGCGGGACTTC | CASRLAMVDGRDF | TRBJ2-4 | . | . | TRBV12-2
TGTGCCTCCCGGGACAGGGGGCGAAGTTCACCCCTCCACTTT | CASRDRGRSSPLHF | TRBJ1-6 | . | TRBD1 | TRBV2
TGTGCCAGCAGCTTAGTTCCAGGGGGGGACTATGGCTACACCTTC | CASSLVPGGDYGYTF | TRBJ1-2 | once | TRBD1 | TRBV7-9
TGTGCCAGCAGCCCTAGAGGGCTTCTCTCCTACGAGCAGTACTTC | CASSPRGLLSYEQYF | TRBJ2-7 | few | . | TRBV11-2